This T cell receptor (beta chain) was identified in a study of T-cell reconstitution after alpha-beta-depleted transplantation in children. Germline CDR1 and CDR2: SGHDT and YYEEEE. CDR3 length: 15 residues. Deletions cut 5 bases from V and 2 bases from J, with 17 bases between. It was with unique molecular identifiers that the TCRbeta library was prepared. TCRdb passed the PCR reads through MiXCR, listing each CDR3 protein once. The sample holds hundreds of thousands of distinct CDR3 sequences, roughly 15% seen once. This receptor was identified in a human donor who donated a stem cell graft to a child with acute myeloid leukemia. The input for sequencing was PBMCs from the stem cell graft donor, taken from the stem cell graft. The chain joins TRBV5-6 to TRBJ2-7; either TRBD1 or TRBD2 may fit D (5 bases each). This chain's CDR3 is CASRPLRDGTYEQYF. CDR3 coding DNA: TGTGCCAGCAGACCCCTCCGGGACGGGACCTACGAGCAGTACTTC.